The rows below give T cell receptor beta chains drawn from one sample of a study of shared clonotypes between healthy human individuals. The method was immunoSEQ multiplex PCR; TCRdb's version includes in-frame clones alone and lacks a portion of them. The profile covers roughly 2.5 million clones, with 90% to 95% appearing a single time and 0.11% to 0.15% taken by the ten largest. Sequencing was performed on naive CD4+ T cells sorted from blood. The receptors were gathered from a man between 18 and 29 years old in good health. CDR3s leave out the opening cysteine and the closing phenylalanine or tryptophan.

v_call cdr3_aa
TRBV11-2 ASSLNPQGYGYT
TRBV5-1 ASSARLAGETYEQY
TRBV28 ASSSRTSGAGNTIY
TRBV14 ASSQEEGLIYGYT
TRBV6-6 ASTPGGLSSYEQY
TRBV7-9 ASSLASPLSLETQY
TRBV6-4 ASSVEQGASYEQY
TRBV29-1 SVEARLQKERESSYNEQF
TRBV7-2 ASSLRGTNSPLH
TRBV11-2 ASSLGPMGQETQY
TRBV6-1 ASSDWAVNYGYT
TRBV21-1 ASSKGGDSYNSPLH
TRBV6-1 ASTMNPGAEKLF
TRBV11-2 ASSSGARSGYT
TRBV10-3 AISYLGQDYGYT
TRBV6-1 ASSGGGTGVGGYT
TRBV5-4 ASSRDRGEQY
TRBV25-1 ASSEGSSYNSPLH
TRBV19 ASSKAGNMARTEAF
TRBV27 ASSSGTGVNEQY
TRBV5-1 ASSPDILSYEQY
TRBV7-6 ASSLGDSTHYGYT
TRBV29-1 SARDRGRNEQF
TRBV4-3 ASSQGWGTDTQY
TRBV29-1 SVAGTASTDTQY